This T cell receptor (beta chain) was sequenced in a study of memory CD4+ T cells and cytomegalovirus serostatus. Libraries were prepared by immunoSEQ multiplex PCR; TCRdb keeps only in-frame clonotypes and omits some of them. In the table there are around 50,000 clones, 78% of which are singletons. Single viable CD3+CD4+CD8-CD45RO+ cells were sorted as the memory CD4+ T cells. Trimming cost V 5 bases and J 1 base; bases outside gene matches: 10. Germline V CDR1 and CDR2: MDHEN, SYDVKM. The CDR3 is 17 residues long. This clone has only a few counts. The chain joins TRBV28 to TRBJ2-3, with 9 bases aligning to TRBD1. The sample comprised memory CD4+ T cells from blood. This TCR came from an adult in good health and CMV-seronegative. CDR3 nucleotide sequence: TGTGCCAGCAGTCCCCCGGGACAGGGTTCGGGCACAGATACGCAGTATTTT. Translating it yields CASSPPGQGSGTDTQYF.